These T cell receptor beta chains were read from a single sample in a study of human T cells and chemical hapten exposure. TCRdb reprocessed the RACE reads via MiXCR and lists one record per CDR3 protein. Of fewer than 50,000 distinct CDR3 sequences in the sample, over 7.5% were seen once. Here the sequenced sample was whole blood, taken in connection with sensitization to the hapten diphenylcyclopropenone (DPC). These receptors were taken from a man in his forties or fifties with alopecia areata. Some clones in this sample may be carry-over from other donors' samples. Both conserved end residues are part of each CDR3. D genes are given only for firm matches. Rows may omit the clone size; those that give it use once, few, many or a size class.

J,V,size,D,CDR3,DNA
TRBJ2-3,TRBV18,.,.,CASSQTDPYTDTQYF,TGTGCCAGCTCACAAACAGACCCCTACACAGATACGCAGTATTTT
TRBJ2-7,TRBV7-7,medium-sized,.,CASKARADPKGQYF,TGTGCCAGCAAGGCTAGGGCAGACCCTAAAGGGCAGTACTTC
TRBJ2-4,TRBV9,.,.,CGSSVAARDIQYF,TGTGGCAGCAGCGTAGCCGCAAGGGACATTCAGTACTTC
TRBJ2-3,TRBV28,many,.,CASSSYAGTNTDTQYF,TGTGCCAGCAGTTCCTATGCGGGGACAAACACAGATACGCAGTATTTT
TRBJ2-6,TRBV19,.,TRBD1,CASSLRTGARSGANVLTF,TGTGCCAGTAGTCTACGGACAGGGGCCCGCTCTGGGGCCAACGTCCTGACTTTC
TRBJ1-6,TRBV28,.,.,CASSFGGSLHF,TGTGCCAGCAGTTTCGGGGGCTCCCTCCACTTT
TRBJ2-1,TRBV6-2/TRBV6-3,.,.,CASSYHKAEQFF,TGTGCCAGCAGTTATCATAAGGCTGAGCAGTTCTTC
TRBJ2-3,TRBV12-3/TRBV12-4,many,.,CASSLFRGTDTQYF,TGTGCCAGCAGTTTATTTAGAGGCACAGATACGCAGTATTTT
TRBJ2-5,TRBV5-1,many,TRBD1,CASSLRDRVLKETQYF,TGCGCCAGCAGCTTAAGGGACAGGGTGTTAAAAGAGACCCAGTACTTC
TRBJ2-7,TRBV6-2/TRBV6-3,many,.,CASSGLQSYEQYF,TGTGCCAGCTCCGGGCTACAATCCTACGAGCAGTACTTC
TRBJ2-5,TRBV7-3,.,TRBD2,CASSSGLAEQETQYF,TGTGCCAGCAGCTCCGGACTAGCGGAACAAGAGACCCAGTACTTC
TRBJ2-7,TRBV29-1,few,TRBD1,CSVEDPDRGSYEQYF,TGCAGCGTTGAAGACCCCGACAGGGGGTCCTACGAGCAGTACTTC
TRBJ2-5,TRBV29-1,few,.,CSVRQTQETQYF,TGCAGCGTCCGACAGACCCAAGAGACCCAGTACTTC
TRBJ1-1,TRBV12-3/TRBV12-4,many,.,CATATAMNTEAFF,TGTGCCACCGCGACAGCCATGAACACTGAAGCTTTCTTT
TRBJ2-1,TRBV29-1,.,.,CSPLRGNEQFF,TGCAGCCCCCTTCGGGGCAATGAGCAGTTCTTC
TRBJ2-7,TRBV12-3/TRBV12-4,many,.,CASSRVAESYEQYF,TGTGCCAGCTCAAGGGTTGCGGAGTCCTACGAGCAGTACTTC
TRBJ2-2,TRBV20-1,many,.,CSALNTGELFF,TGCAGTGCTTTGAACACCGGGGAGCTGTTTTTT
TRBJ1-6,TRBV5-1,.,.,CASSPDGRPPSSPLHF,TGCGCCAGCAGCCCGGATGGCAGACCCCCTAGTTCACCCCTCCACTTT
TRBJ1-4,TRBV7-9,few,.,CASSLAEGREKLFF,TGTGCCAGCAGCTTAGCGGAGGGAAGGGAAAAACTGTTTTTT
TRBJ1-3,TRBV29-1,.,.,CSVEDNSRGNTIYF,TGCAGCGTTGAGGACAACTCGAGAGGAAACACCATATATTTT
TRBJ2-3,TRBV29-1,many,.,CSVEKQKTSAGYTQYF,TGCAGCGTTGAAAAACAGAAGACAAGCGCGGGTTATACGCAGTATTTT
TRBJ2-7,TRBV2,.,TRBD1,CAGRTGWSYEQYF,TGTGCCGGACGGACAGGGTGGTCCTACGAGCAGTACTTC
TRBJ2-1,TRBV10-3,many,TRBD2,CATKDGGSSYNEQFF,TGTGCCACCAAAGATGGCGGGAGCTCCTACAATGAGCAGTTCTTC
TRBJ2-1,TRBV3-1,medium-sized,TRBD1,CASSARTGIGQFF,TGTGCCAGCAGCGCCCGGACAGGGATCGGGCAGTTCTTC
TRBJ2-2,TRBV29-1,.,TRBD2,CSVDLSGTNTGELFF,TGCAGCGTTGACCTAAGCGGGACCAACACCGGGGAGCTGTTTTTT
TRBJ2-1,TRBV29-1,.,TRBD2,CSLGGGDDEQFF,TGCAGCTTAGGCGGGGGGGACGATGAGCAGTTCTTC
TRBJ2-2,TRBV12-3/TRBV12-4,.,.,CASSLTSPNTGELFF,TGTGCCAGCAGTCTGACCTCCCCGAACACCGGGGAGCTGTTTTTT
TRBJ1-6,TRBV11-2,many,TRBD1,CASSLRTGGVSPLHF,TGTGCCAGCAGCCTGCGGACAGGGGGCGTTTCACCCCTCCACTTT
TRBJ1-1,TRBV5-1,few,TRBD1,CASSLETGASTEAFF,TGCGCCAGCAGCCTGGAGACAGGGGCTAGCACTGAAGCTTTCTTT
TRBJ2-1,TRBV7-3,many,.,CASSSSSFAYNEQFF,TGTGCCAGCAGCTCGTCTAGCTTCGCCTACAATGAGCAGTTCTTC
TRBJ2-7,TRBV15,many,TRBD1,CATSKQGLPYEQYF,TGTGCCACCAGCAAACAGGGGCTTCCCTACGAGCAGTACTTC
TRBJ2-1,TRBV10-3,many,TRBD2,CAISESKASGDNNEQFF,TGTGCCATCAGTGAGTCGAAGGCTAGCGGGGATAACAATGAGCAGTTCTTC
TRBJ2-7,TRBV5-1,few,.,CASSLVPGAAYEQYF,TGCGCCAGCAGCTTGGTTCCGGGAGCTGCCTACGAGCAGTACTTC
TRBJ2-7,TRBV6-2/TRBV6-3,many,TRBD1,CATRTGNNYEQYF,TGTGCCACCAGGACAGGGAACAATTACGAGCAGTACTTC
TRBJ2-1,TRBV7-9,.,.,CASSLYSGADEQFF,TGTGCCAGCAGCTTATACTCTGGGGCCGATGAGCAGTTCTTC
TRBJ2-5,TRBV29-1,.,.,CSVAPGRRQETQYF,TGCAGCGTTGCACCAGGGCGTCGGCAAGAGACCCAGTACTTC
TRBJ2-7,TRBV5-6,.,.,CASSFNFGQDEQYF,TGTGCCAGCAGCTTTAATTTTGGACAAGACGAGCAGTACTTC
TRBJ1-2,TRBV12-3/TRBV12-4,.,.,CASSSGNGYTF,TGTGCCAGCAGTTCCGGTAATGGCTACACCTTC
TRBJ1-4,TRBV7-8,few,.,CASTSPRGGGNEKLFF,TGTGCCAGCACCTCCCCGCGGGGAGGGGGAAATGAAAAACTGTTTTTT
TRBJ2-5,TRBV29-1,few,TRBD2,CSAGAGGRGETQYF,TGCAGCGCCGGAGCGGGAGGGAGAGGGGAGACCCAGTACTTC
TRBJ2-7,TRBV12-5,many,.,CASGSGRNYEQYF,TGTGCTAGTGGTTCTGGACGGAACTACGAGCAGTACTTC
TRBJ2-3,TRBV28,few,.,CASSSRDGRGTDTQYF,TGTGCCAGCAGTTCTCGGGATGGGAGGGGGACAGATACGCAGTATTTT
TRBJ2-1,TRBV29-1,few,TRBD2,CSVDIASGRTYNEQFF,TGCAGCGTTGACATCGCGAGCGGGAGGACCTACAATGAGCAGTTCTTC
TRBJ2-1,TRBV29-1,few,TRBD1,CSVEAYRGKFF,TGCAGCGTTGAAGCCTACAGGGGGAAGTTCTTC
TRBJ2-1,TRBV27,few,TRBD2,CASRKGLAYNEQFF,TGTGCCAGCAGGAAGGGACTAGCTTACAATGAGCAGTTCTTC
TRBJ2-1,TRBV28,many,TRBD2,CASSSLAGNAVHEQFF,TGTGCCAGCAGTTCCCTAGCGGGAAATGCAGTGCATGAGCAGTTCTTC
TRBJ2-5,TRBV29-1,few,TRBD1,CSARDRGPQETQYF,TGCAGCGCCCGGGACAGGGGGCCGCAAGAGACCCAGTACTTC
TRBJ2-2,TRBV10-3,many,TRBD1,CAISVTGGGSGELFF,TGTGCCATCAGTGTGACAGGGGGAGGATCCGGGGAGCTGTTTTTT
TRBJ2-1,TRBV29-1,many,.,CSVEDSLVGSSYNEQFF,TGCAGCGTTGAAGATAGTCTGGTTGGGAGCTCCTACAATGAGCAGTTCTTC